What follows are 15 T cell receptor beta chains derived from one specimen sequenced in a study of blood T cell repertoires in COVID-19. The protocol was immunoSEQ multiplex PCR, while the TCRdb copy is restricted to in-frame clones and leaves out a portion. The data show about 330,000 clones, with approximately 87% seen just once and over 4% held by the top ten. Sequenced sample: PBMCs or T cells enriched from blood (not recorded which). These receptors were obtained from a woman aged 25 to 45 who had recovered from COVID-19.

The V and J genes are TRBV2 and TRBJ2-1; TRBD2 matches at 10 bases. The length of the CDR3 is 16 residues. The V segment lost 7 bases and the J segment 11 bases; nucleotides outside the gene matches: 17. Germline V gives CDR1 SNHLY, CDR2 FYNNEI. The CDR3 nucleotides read TGTGCCAGCACCCTCGGCCAGCGGGGGGGTACAATGAAGCAGTTCTTC. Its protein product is CASTLGQRGGTMKQFF.

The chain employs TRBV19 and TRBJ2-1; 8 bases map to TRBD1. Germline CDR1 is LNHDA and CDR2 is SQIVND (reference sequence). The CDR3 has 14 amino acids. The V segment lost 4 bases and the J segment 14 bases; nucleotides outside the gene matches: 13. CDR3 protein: CASSNFLLDRVKFF. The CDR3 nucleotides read TGTGCCAGTAGTAACTTCCTTCTGGACAGGGTGAAGTTCTTC.

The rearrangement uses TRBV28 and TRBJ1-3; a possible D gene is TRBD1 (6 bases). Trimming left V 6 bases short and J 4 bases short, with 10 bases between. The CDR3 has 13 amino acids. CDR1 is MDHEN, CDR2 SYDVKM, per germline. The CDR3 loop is CASRQGSGNTIYF. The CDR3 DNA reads TGTGCCAGCAGACAGGGTAGCGGAAACACCATATATTTT.

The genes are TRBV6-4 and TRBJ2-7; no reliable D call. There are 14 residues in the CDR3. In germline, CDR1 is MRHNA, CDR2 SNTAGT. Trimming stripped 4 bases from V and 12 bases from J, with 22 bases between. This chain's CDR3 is CASSVRSSTYRRYF. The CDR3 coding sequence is TGTGCCAGCAGTGTCCGCTCCTCGACTTATAGACGGTACTTC.

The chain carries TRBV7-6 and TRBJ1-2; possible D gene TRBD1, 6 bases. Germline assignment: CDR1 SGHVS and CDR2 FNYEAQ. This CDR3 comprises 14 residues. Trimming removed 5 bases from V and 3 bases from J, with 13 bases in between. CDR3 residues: CASSPSGGHYGYTF. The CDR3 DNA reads TGTGCCAGCAGCCCCTCCGGGGGGCACTATGGCTACACCTTC.

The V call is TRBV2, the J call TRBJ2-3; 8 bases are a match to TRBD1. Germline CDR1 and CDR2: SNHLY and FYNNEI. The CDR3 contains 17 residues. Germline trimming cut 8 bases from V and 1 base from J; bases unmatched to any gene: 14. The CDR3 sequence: CASSRPPQGAGTDTQYF. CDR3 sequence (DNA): TGTGCCAGCTCCAGGCCGCCCCAGGGGGCAGGCACAGATACGCAGTATTTT.

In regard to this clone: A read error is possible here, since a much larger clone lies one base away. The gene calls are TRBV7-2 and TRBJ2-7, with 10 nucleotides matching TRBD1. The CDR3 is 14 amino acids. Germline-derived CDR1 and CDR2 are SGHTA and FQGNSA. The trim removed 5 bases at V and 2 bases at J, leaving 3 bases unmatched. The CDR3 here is CASSPGQGAYEQYF. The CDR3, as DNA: TGTGCCAGCAGCCCCGGACAGGGGGCCTACGAGCAGTACTTC.

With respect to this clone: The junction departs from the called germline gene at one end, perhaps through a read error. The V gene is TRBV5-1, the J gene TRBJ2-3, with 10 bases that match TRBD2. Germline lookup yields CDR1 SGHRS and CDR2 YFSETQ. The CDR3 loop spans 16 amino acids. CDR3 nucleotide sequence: TGCGCCAGCGGCTTGGGAGCGGGGGGGCCGACAGATACGCAGTATTTT. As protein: CASGLGAGGPTDTQYF.

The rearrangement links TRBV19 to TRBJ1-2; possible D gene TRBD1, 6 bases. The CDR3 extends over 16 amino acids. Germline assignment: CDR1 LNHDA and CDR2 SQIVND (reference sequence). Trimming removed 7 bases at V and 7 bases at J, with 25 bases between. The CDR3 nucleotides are TGTGCCAGTACCACAGCCGAGACAGGCTTCGCGATTGGCTACACCTTC. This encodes CASTTAETGFAIGYTF.

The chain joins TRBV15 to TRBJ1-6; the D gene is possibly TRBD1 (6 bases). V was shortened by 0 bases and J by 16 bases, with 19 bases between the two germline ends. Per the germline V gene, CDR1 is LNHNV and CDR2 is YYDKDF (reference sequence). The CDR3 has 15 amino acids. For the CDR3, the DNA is TGTGCCACCAGCAGAGATCGGGGGGGCGCAGTCCCACTCCACTTT. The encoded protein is CATSRDRGGAVPLHF. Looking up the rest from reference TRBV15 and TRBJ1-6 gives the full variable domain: DAMVIQNPRYQVTQFGKPVTLSCSQTLNHNVMYWYQQKSSQAPKLLFHYYDKDFNNEADTPDNFQSRRPNTSFCFLDIRSPGLGDTAMYLCATSRDRGGAVPLHFGNGTRLTVT.

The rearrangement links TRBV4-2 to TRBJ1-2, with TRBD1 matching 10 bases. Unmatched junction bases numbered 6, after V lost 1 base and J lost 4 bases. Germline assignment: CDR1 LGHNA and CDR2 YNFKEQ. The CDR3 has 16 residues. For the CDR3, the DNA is TGTGCCAGCAGCCAAGGGCCGGGACAGGGGCCCTATGGCTACACCTTC. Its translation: CASSQGPGQGPYGYTF.

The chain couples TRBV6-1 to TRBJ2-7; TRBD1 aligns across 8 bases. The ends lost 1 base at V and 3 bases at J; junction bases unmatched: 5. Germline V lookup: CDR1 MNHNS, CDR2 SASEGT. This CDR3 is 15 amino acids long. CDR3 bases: TGTGCCAGCAGTGAAGAGGACAGGGTCTACTACGAGCAGTACTTC. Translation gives CASSEEDRVYYEQYF.

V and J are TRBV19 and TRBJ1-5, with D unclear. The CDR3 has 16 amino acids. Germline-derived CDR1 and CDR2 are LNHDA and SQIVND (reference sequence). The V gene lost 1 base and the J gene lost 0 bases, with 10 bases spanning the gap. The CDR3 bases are TGTGCCAGTAGTATAGTGATGGCGGGTAGCAATCAGCCCCAGCATTTT. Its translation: CASSIVMAGSNQPQHF.

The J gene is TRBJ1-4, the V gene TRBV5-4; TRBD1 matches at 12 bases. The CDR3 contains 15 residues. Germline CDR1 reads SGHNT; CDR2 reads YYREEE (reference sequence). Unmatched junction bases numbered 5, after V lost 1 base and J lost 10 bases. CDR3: CASSLYGTGGPKLFF. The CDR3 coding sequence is TGTGCCAGCAGCTTGTATGGGACAGGGGGCCCAAAACTGTTTTTT. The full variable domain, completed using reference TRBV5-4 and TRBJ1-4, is ETGVTQSPTHLIKTRGQQVTLRCSSQSGHNTVSWYQQALGQGPQFIFQYYREEENGRGNFPPRFSGLQFPNYSSELNVNALELDDSALYLCASSLYGTGGPKLFFGSGTQLSVL.

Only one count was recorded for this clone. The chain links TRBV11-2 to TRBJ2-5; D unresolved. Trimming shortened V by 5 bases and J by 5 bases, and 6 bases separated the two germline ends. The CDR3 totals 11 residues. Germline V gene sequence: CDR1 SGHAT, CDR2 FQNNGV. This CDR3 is CASSTRETQYF. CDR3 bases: TGTGCCAGCAGCACTCGGGAGACCCAGTACTTC.